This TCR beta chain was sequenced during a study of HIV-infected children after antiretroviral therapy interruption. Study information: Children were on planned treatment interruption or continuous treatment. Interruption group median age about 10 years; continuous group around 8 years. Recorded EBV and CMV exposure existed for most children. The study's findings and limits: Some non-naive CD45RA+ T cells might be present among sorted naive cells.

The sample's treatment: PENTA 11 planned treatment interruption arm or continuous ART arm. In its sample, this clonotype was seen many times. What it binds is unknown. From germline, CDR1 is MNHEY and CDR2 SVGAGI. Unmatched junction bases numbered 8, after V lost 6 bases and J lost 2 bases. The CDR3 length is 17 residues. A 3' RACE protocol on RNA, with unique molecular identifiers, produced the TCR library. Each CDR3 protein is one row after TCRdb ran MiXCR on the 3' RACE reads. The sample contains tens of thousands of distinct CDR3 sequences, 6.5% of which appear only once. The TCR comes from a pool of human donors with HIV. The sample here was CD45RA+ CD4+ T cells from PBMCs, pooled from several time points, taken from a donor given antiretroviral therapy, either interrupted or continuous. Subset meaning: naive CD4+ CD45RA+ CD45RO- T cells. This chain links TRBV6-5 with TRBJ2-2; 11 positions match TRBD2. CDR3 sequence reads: CASRSASGGHNTGELFF. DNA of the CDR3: TGTGCCAGCAGATCCGCTAGCGGGGGGCATAACACCGGGGAGCTGTTTTTT.